This TCR beta chain is from a study of blood T cell repertoires in COVID-19. About the study: Researchers got acute and convalescent COVID-19 samples from the United States, Italy and Spain. The cDNA or gDNA used as material had been derived from T cells, B-cell-depleted T cells, or PBMCs.

Authors' analysis steps: Reference gene primer amplification gave estimated nucleated cell counts. Sequenced by immunoSEQ multiplex PCR; TCRdb stores in-frame clones only, minus some. V, J and clone size derive from that table, while D and trimming were established from the DNA sequence. The table shows more than 200,000 clones, with about 91% occurring only once. The V gene lost 5 bases and the J gene lost 5 bases, with 18 bases spanning the gap. Germline assignment: CDR1 MNHNY and CDR2 SVGAGI (reference sequence). The CDR3 is made up of 15 amino acids. This clone was seen just once. Seattle patients were enrolled while actively infected and followed longitudinally.

The rearrangement joins TRBV6-6 to TRBJ1-2; D uncertain. The sequence was obtained from a woman aged 25 to 39 with COVID-19, enrolled during active disease. The sequenced material came from peripheral blood. The CDR3 coding sequence is TGTGCCAGCAGTAAACTTGACGGAGAAGCTTATGGCTACACCTTC. Translated, it gives CASSKLDGEAYGYTF.